What follows describes a single T cell receptor (beta chain). Its matching antigen is unknown. This record comes from a study of T cells in localized non-small cell lung cancer. Looked up from germline, CDR1 is SNHLY and CDR2 is FYNNEI. CDR3 size: 14 residues. Trimming left V 7 bases short and J 4 bases short, with 14 bases between. Study results and limitations: The study detected a median roughly 57 of the top 100 tumor clones in adjacent lung.

TCRdb's table, derived via immunoSEQ multiplex PCR, lists solely in-frame clones and lacks some. The sample contains 24,000 or so clones, approximately 86% of which appear only once. The V call is TRBV2, the J call TRBJ1-5, with a tentative D call TRBD1 (6 bases). The TCR sequence derives from a female donor aged 60 or older with stage I lung adenocarcinoma. The input for sequencing was peripheral blood, taken before any cancer treatment. CDR3 region: CASNPDRSNQPQHF. The CDR3, as DNA: TGTGCCAGCAACCCCGACAGGTCAAATCAGCCCCAGCATTTT.